The 30 T cell receptor beta chains below were found in one sample sequenced in a study of shared clonotypes between healthy human individuals. Naive-designated CD8 cells lacked CD45RO, were positively enriched for CCR7, and omitted terminally differentiated effector memory CD45RA+ cells. Measured with immunoSEQ multiplex PCR; TCRdb has only the in-frame clones, and not every one. The sample consists of fewer than 700,000 clones, 85% to 95% of them appearing once. The sequencing sample was made of naive CD8+ T cells sorted from blood. These receptors all come from a woman aged 30 to 39 in good health.

The rearrangement links TRBV6-6 to TRBJ1-1, with D hard to call. The CDR3 has 10 amino acids. Germline V gives CDR1 MNHNY, CDR2 SVGAGI (reference sequence). Trimming took off 9 bases at V and 1 base at J, with 3 bases between the two ends. As DNA, the CDR3 is TGTGCCAGTCGGAACACTGAAGCTTTCTTT. Translating gives CASRNTEAFF.

The chain recombines TRBV2 with TRBJ2-7, with D unresolved. CDR1 is SNHLY and CDR2 is FYNNEI in the germline V gene. The CDR3 spans 12 residues. Deletions cut 6 bases from V and 3 bases from J, with 9 bases between. The DNA for the CDR3 is TGTGCCAGCAGAGGTGACGGCTACGAGCAGTACTTC. This codes for CASRGDGYEQYF. The full variable domain, completed using reference TRBV2 and TRBJ2-7, is EPEVTQTPSHQVTQMGQEVILRCVPISNHLYFYWYRQILGQKVEFLVSFYNNEISEKSEIFDDQFSVERPDGSNFTLKIRSTKLEDSAMYFCASRGDGYEQYFGPGTRLTVT.

The gene calls are TRBV28 and TRBJ2-5; a possible D gene is TRBD2 (5 bases). Trimming pared 2 bases from V and 3 bases from J, leaving 16 bases between. CDR3 length: 16 residues. Germline lookup yields CDR1 MDHEN and CDR2 SYDVKM. The CDR3 spells CASSLRPGGGEETQYF. The CDR3 DNA sequence: TGTGCCAGCAGTTTAAGGCCAGGAGGAGGTGAAGAGACCCAGTACTTC.

J is TRBJ2-1 and V is TRBV11-2; possibly TRBD1 for D (5 bases). The CDR3 sequence is 14 residues long. CDR1 is SGHAT and CDR2 is FQNNGV in the germline V gene. The V end was cut by 2 bases, the J end by 9 bases, with 14 bases between. The chain's CDR3 is CASSLSGFLIEQFF. CDR3 bases: TGTGCCAGCAGCTTATCAGGGTTTCTCATTGAGCAGTTCTTC.

This chain joins TRBV19 and TRBJ2-2; 14 bases align to TRBD2. Germline CDR1 and CDR2: LNHDA and SQIVND (reference sequence). V lost 3 bases to trimming and J lost 4 bases; unmatched junction nucleotides: 13. The CDR3 extends over 20 amino acids. This CDR3 is CASSIIPGLAGVAGTGELFF. The CDR3, as DNA: TGTGCCAGTAGTATTATTCCGGGACTAGCGGGAGTCGCAGGCACCGGGGAGCTGTTTTTT.

In this sample, this clone turned up once. The V gene is TRBV5-1, the J gene TRBJ2-7; the match to TRBD2 covers 12 bases. The CDR3 length is 16 residues. V dropped 0 bases and J dropped 1; count of bases not matched to a gene: 2. From germline, CDR1 is SGHRS and CDR2 YFSETQ. The CDR3 is CASSLGGTSGSYEQYF. CDR3 coding DNA: TGCGCCAGCAGCTTGGGGGGGACTAGCGGGTCCTACGAGCAGTACTTC.

The gene calls are TRBV4-1 and TRBJ1-1; D unresolved. The V gene lost 1 base and the J gene lost 4 bases, with 13 bases spanning the gap. From germline, CDR1 is MGHRA and CDR2 YSYEKL. This CDR3 comprises 15 residues. CDR3 sequence reads: CASSQASPGSTEAFF. The DNA for the CDR3 is TGCGCCAGCAGCCAAGCTAGCCCCGGGAGCACTGAAGCTTTCTTT.

The J gene is TRBJ2-7, the V gene TRBV11-2, with 7 positions matching TRBD1. CDR3 length: 13 amino acids. V lost 4 bases and J lost 2; bases outside the gene matches: 2. Germline CDR1 and CDR2: SGHAT and FQNNGV. This chain's CDR3 is CASSSDRPYEQYF. As DNA, the CDR3 is TGTGCCAGCAGCTCGGACAGGCCCTACGAGCAGTACTTC.

The rearrangement uses TRBV4-1 and TRBJ1-4, with D tentatively TRBD1 (5 bases). The V end was cut by 1 base, the J end by 4 bases, with 7 bases between. In germline, CDR1 is MGHRA, CDR2 YSYEKL. The CDR3 contains 14 residues. CDR3 sequence: CASSQVGGNEKLFF. CDR3 nucleotides: TGCGCCAGCAGCCAAGTGGGGGGTAATGAAAAACTGTTTTTT.

The chain joins TRBV28 to TRBJ1-6; 8 positions match TRBD1. Per the germline V gene, CDR1 is MDHEN and CDR2 is SYDVKM. The CDR3 contains 17 residues. The V segment lost 3 bases and the J segment 8 bases; nucleotides outside the gene matches: 12. CDR3 amino acids: CASSFPVDREEDSPLHF. The DNA for the CDR3 is TGTGCCAGCAGTTTCCCCGTGGACAGGGAAGAGGATTCACCCCTCCACTTT.

The genes are TRBV27 and TRBJ2-7; D is uncertain. Per the germline V gene, CDR1 is MNHEY and CDR2 is SMNVEV (reference sequence). The CDR3 sequence is 15 residues long. Trimming cost V 3 bases and J 2 bases, with 14 bases left between them. DNA of the CDR3: TGTGCCAGCAGTTTGGGTGTTGGTGGGACCTACGAGCAGTACTTC. The encoded protein is CASSLGVGGTYEQYF.

V gene TRBV18 combines with J gene TRBJ2-1, with a tentative D call TRBD1 (6 bases). Germline V gene data show CDR1 as KGHSH and CDR2 as LQKENI. The V gene lost 6 bases and the J gene lost 3 bases, with 9 bases spanning the gap. This CDR3 spans 13 amino acids. The CDR3 is CASSQGGYNEQFF. DNA of the CDR3: TGTGCCAGCTCGCAAGGGGGCTACAATGAGCAGTTCTTC.

The rearrangement uses TRBV27 and TRBJ2-1; TRBD2 is a possible D gene (6 bases). V was shortened by 6 bases and J by 5 bases, with 14 bases between the two germline ends. Germline CDR1 is MNHEY and CDR2 is SMNVEV (reference sequence). The CDR3 has 14 amino acids. The CDR3 here is CASSLIAGNNEQFF. The CDR3 DNA reads TGTGCCAGCAGCCTCATTGCGGGGAACAATGAGCAGTTCTTC.

The genes are TRBV4-2 and TRBJ2-5; D possibly corresponds to TRBD2 (6 bases). The DNA end favors TRBJ2-7, so the J call may be wrong. The germline V gene encodes CDR1 LGHNA and CDR2 YNFKEQ. The CDR3 length is 15 residues. CDR3 bases: TGTGCCAGCAGCCCCTCCGGGGGATACTCCTACGAGCAGTACTTC. It yields the protein CASSPSGGYSYEQYF.

The rearrangement joins TRBV7-9 to TRBJ1-1, with D possibly being TRBD1 (5 bases). Germline V gene data show CDR1 as SEHNR and CDR2 as FQNEAQ (reference sequence). The V end was cut by 2 bases, the J end by 6 bases, with 7 bases between. The CDR3 is made up of 12 amino acids. The CDR3 is CASSLRGAEAFF. The CDR3 nucleotides are TGTGCCAGCAGCTTAAGGGGCGCTGAAGCTTTCTTT.

The chain employs TRBV15 and TRBJ2-3, with TRBD2 identical over 9 bases. V lost 5 bases to trimming and J lost 0 bases; unmatched junction nucleotides: 9. There are 17 residues in the CDR3. The germline gives CDR1 LNHNV, CDR2 YYDKDF (reference sequence). The CDR3 loop reads CATSPQRAGGSTDTQYF. In DNA, the CDR3 is TGTGCCACCAGCCCCCAAAGAGCGGGAGGCAGCACAGATACGCAGTATTTT.

With regard to this clone: The same CDR3 arises from other DNA sequences in this sample as well. The chain couples TRBV4-1 to TRBJ2-7, with D uncertain. Germline V gene sequence: CDR1 MGHRA, CDR2 YSYEKL. Trimming cost V 0 bases and J 2 bases, with 11 bases left between them. This CDR3 is 15 amino acids long. The chain's CDR3 is CASSQDPGGAYEQYF. Written as DNA, the CDR3 is TGCGCCAGCAGCCAAGATCCGGGCGGAGCCTACGAGCAGTACTTC.

This chain connects TRBV7-2 to TRBJ2-2; D is perhaps TRBD1 (5 bases). Germline V lookup: CDR1 SGHTA, CDR2 FQGNSA. The CDR3 loop spans 18 amino acids. Trimming took off 4 bases at V and 2 bases at J, with 20 bases between the two ends. CDR3: CASSYSVRVVINTGELFF. The CDR3 DNA is TGTGCCAGCAGCTACTCCGTCAGGGTTGTGATTAACACCGGGGAGCTGTTTTTT. The full variable domain, completed using reference TRBV7-2 and TRBJ2-2, is GAGVSQSPSNKVTEKGKDVELRCDPISGHTALYWYRQSLGQGLEFLIYFQGNSAPDKSGLPSDRFSAERTGGSVSTLTIQRTQQEDSAVYLCASSYSVRVVINTGELFFGEGSRLTVL.

This clone was seen a single time. The J gene is TRBJ2-5, the V gene TRBV7-9; 7 bases are shared with TRBD2. The CDR3 has 13 amino acids. Per the germline V gene, CDR1 is SEHNR and CDR2 is FQNEAQ (reference sequence). Here the CDR3 reads CATAAGVTETQYF. DNA of the CDR3: TGTGCTACCGCGGCGGGAGTGACGGAGACCCAGTACTTC.

The rearrangement joins TRBV9 to TRBJ2-1; the match to TRBD2 covers 13 bases. This CDR3 is 17 amino acids long. Germline CDR1 and CDR2: SGDLS and YYNGEE. V lost 0 bases, J lost 6 bases, and 6 bases stayed unmatched. CDR3 DNA sequence: TGTGCCAGCAGCGTAGCACTAGCGGGAGGGCCCGCCAATGAGCAGTTCTTC. This sequence encodes CASSVALAGGPANEQFF.

This chain connects TRBV10-3 to TRBJ1-1, with D hard to call. With 2 bases removed from V and 4 bases from J, the gap between germline ends came to 14 bases. The CDR3 loop spans 15 amino acids. Looked up from germline, CDR1 is ENHRY and CDR2 is SYGVKD. CDR3 nucleotide sequence: TGTGCCATCAGTGAGGGACCATTAGTAGGCACTGAAGCTTTCTTT. Its translation: CAISEGPLVGTEAFF.

The chain couples TRBV7-8 to TRBJ2-7, with TRBD2 matching 10 bases. Germline loops: CDR1 SGHVS, CDR2 FQNEAQ. Trimming took 4 bases from V and 4 from J; bases not matched to a gene: 4. The CDR3 has 14 residues. The CDR3 sequence is CASSSGTSVYEQYF. The CDR3 DNA follows: TGTGCCAGCAGCTCCGGGACTAGCGTATACGAGCAGTACTTC.

The gene calls are TRBV11-2 and TRBJ2-3, with 8 bases aligning to TRBD2. After removal of 0 bases from V and 4 bases from J, the junction contained 6 bases not matched to a gene. The CDR3 length is 16 residues. Per germline, CDR1 SGHAT and CDR2 FQNNGV. The CDR3 region is CASSLDPAGAADTQYF. The CDR3 DNA reads TGTGCCAGCAGCTTAGACCCAGCGGGAGCCGCAGATACGCAGTATTTT.

This clone occurred once. The rearrangement uses TRBV5-6 and TRBJ1-3; D is ambiguous. The germline V and J ends were trimmed by 1 base and 5 bases, with 10 bases remaining between them. CDR1 is SGHDT and CDR2 is YYEEEE in the germline V gene. CDR3 length: 14 amino acids. The CDR3 coding sequence is TGTGCCAGCAGCTTGTGGATGGTCAGAAACACCATATATTTT. Its protein product is CASSLWMVRNTIYF.

The V gene is TRBV14, the J gene TRBJ2-1, with D perhaps TRBD2 (5 bases). The length of the CDR3 is 18 residues. From germline, CDR1 is SGHDN and CDR2 FVKESK. V lost 3 bases and J 6 bases, leaving 24 bases between the germline ends. In DNA form, the CDR3 reads TGTGCCAGCAGCCAGGGTCTTAGCGACTCCAGGTTCTTCAATGAGCAGTTCTTC. Translation gives CASSQGLSDSRFFNEQFF.

The V and J genes are TRBV4-2 and TRBJ2-7; D possibly corresponds to TRBD2 (6 bases). The CDR3 contains 14 residues. The germline V gene has CDR1 LGHNA and CDR2 YNFKEQ. V gave up 5 bases and J gave up 7 bases, with 18 bases separating them. This CDR3 is CASSVDTSNGEQYF. The CDR3 DNA sequence: TGTGCCAGCAGCGTGGATACTAGCAATGGGGAGCAGTACTTC.

The V call is TRBV30, the J call TRBJ2-5, with 8 positions matching TRBD2. Germline loops: CDR1 GTSNPN, CDR2 SVGIG (reference sequence). With 5 bases clipped from V and 4 bases from J, the junction kept 12 bases outside the gene matches. This CDR3 spans 15 amino acids. This CDR3 is CAWEAGLAGSETQYF. The CDR3 DNA reads as TGTGCCTGGGAGGCCGGACTAGCTGGTTCAGAGACCCAGTACTTC.

The V and J genes are TRBV16 and TRBJ2-4; TRBD1 aligns across 10 bases. The CDR3 contains 16 residues. Germline V gene data show CDR1 as KGHSY and CDR2 as FQNENV. Trimming at V came to 6 bases and at J to 2 bases, leaving 7 bases not matched to a gene. CDR3 region: CASRHRDRGTKNIQYF. The CDR3 region has the DNA TGTGCCAGCAGGCACAGGGACAGGGGAACCAAAAACATTCAGTACTTC.

J is TRBJ2-2 and V is TRBV7-9, with unresolved D. The CDR3 is made up of 12 amino acids. The V gene's germline CDR1 is SEHNR and CDR2 FQNEAQ (reference sequence). Trimming took off 7 bases at V and 7 bases at J, with 10 bases between the two ends. The CDR3 DNA sequence: TGTGCCAGCACCAGGCCCTTCGGGGAGCTGTTTTTT. Its protein product is CASTRPFGELFF.

The chain recombines TRBV10-2 with TRBJ2-3; 8 bases match TRBD2. Germline loops: CDR1 WSHSY, CDR2 SAAADI. CDR3 length: 15 residues. After removal of 7 bases from V and 1 base from J, the junction contained 7 bases not matched to a gene. For the CDR3, the DNA is TGCGCCAGCACCAAACTAGCGGAGGGCACAGATACGCAGTATTTT. Translated, it gives CASTKLAEGTDTQYF.